This T cell receptor beta chain was identified during a study of quantifying T cell responses using KT2 cells. Study in general: TCR alpha and beta constant-region primers primed reverse transcription of RNA. The second PCR ran as a qPCR until a predetermined fluorescence threshold was reached. Study outcomes and limitations: Detection of KT2 sequences held at the lowest tested level, about one cell per 100,000 PBMC.

Known numbers of the T cell clone KT2 were added to PBMC. The cDNA 3' end received a ligated oligonucleotide with a UMI. The first PCR ran 3 to 5 cycles with an equimolar RC1.1 and RC1.2 beta primer mix. One entry per CDR3 protein, called by TCRdb with MiXCR from the UMI-ligation and nested PCR reads. The profile shows 25,000 to 35,000 distinct CDR3 sequences, 6% to 8% of them singletons. V shed 5 bases and J 5 bases; nucleotides not matched to a gene: 12. This CDR3 is 16 amino acids long. Per the germline V gene, CDR1 is MNHNY and CDR2 is SVGAGI (reference sequence). On this clonotype: The target antigen is unknown.

Sequenced material: PBMCs spiked with cells of the T cell clone KT2. This clonotype was sampled from a human donor. The chain combines TRBV6-6 with TRBJ1-5; 7 positions agree with TRBD1. CDR3 coding DNA: TGTGCCAGCAGTCGGACTAGCGGGACAGAGGATCAGCCCCAGCATTTT. Its protein is CASSRTSGTEDQPQHF.